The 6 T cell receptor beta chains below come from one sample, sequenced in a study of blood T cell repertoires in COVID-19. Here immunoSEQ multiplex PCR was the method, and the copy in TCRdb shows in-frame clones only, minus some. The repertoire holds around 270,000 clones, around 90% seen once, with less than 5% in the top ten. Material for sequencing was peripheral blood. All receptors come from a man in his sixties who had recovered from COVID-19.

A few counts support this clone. The CDR3 DNA is TGTGCCAGTAGAGAAACAGGGAATCAGCCCCAGCATTTT. This codes for CASRETGNQPQHF. The rearrangement links TRBV19 to TRBJ1-5; tentative D call: TRBD1 (6 bases). V was cut by 6 bases and J by 4 bases, with 10 bases left in between. The germline CDR1 and CDR2 sequences are LNHDA and SQIVND (reference sequence). This CDR3 comprises 13 residues.

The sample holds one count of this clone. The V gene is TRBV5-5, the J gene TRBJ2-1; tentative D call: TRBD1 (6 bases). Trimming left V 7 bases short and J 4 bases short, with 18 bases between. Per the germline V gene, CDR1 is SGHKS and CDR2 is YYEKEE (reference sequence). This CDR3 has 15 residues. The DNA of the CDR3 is TGTGCCAGCTCCAAACTGGGGGCTAGTTACAATGAGCAGTTCTTC. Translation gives CASSKLGASYNEQFF.

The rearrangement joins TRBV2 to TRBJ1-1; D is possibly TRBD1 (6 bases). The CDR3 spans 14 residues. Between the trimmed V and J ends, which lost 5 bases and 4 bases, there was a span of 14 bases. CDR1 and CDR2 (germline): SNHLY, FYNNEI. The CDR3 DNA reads TGTGCCAGCAGTCACAGGGAAAGGTCCACTGAAGCTTTCTTT. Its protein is CASSHRERSTEAFF.

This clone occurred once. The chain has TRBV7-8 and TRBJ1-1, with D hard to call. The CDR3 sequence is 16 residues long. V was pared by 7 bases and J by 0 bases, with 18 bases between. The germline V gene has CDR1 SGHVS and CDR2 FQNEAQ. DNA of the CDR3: TGTGCCAGCAACTTGGTTGGACTGGGTATGAACACTGAAGCTTTCTTT. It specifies CASNLVGLGMNTEAFF. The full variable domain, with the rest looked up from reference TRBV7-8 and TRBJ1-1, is GAGVSQSPRYKVAKRGQDVALRCDPISGHVSLFWYQQALGQGPEFLTYFQNEAQLDKSGLPSDRFFAERPEGSVSTLKIQRTQQEDSAVYLCASNLVGLGMNTEAFFGQGTRLTVV.

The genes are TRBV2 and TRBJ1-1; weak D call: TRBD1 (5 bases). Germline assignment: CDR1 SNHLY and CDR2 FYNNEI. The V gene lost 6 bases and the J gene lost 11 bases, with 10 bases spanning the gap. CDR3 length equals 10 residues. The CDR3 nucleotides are TGTGCCAGCAGGGCAGGGTGGGCTTTCTTT. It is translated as CASRAGWAFF.

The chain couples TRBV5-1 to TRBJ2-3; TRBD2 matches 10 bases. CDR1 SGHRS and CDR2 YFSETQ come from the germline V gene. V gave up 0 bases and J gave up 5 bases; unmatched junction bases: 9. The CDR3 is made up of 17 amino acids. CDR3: CASSLGATSGVKDTQYF. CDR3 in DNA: TGCGCCAGCAGCTTGGGAGCTACTAGCGGGGTTAAAGATACGCAGTATTTT.